A single TCR beta chain is shown here with its context. These data come from a study of blood T cell repertoires in COVID-19. Study in general: Acute and convalescent COVID-19 specimens originated in the United States, Italy and Spain. The cDNA or gDNA used as material had been derived from T cells, B-cell-depleted T cells, or PBMCs.

The method was immunoSEQ multiplex PCR; TCRdb's version includes in-frame clones alone and lacks a portion of them. The data contain about 300,000 clones, approximately 83% of them singletons. The CDR3 contains 17 residues. Germline-derived CDR1 and CDR2 are SGHTA and FQGNSA. With V trimmed by 2 bases and J by 3 bases, 10 bases remained unmatched. V is TRBV7-2 and J is TRBJ1-5, with TRBD1 matching over 7 bases. Sequenced input: PBMCs or T cells enriched from blood (not recorded which). The source of this sequence is a man aged 25-40 years who had recovered from COVID-19. The CDR3 bases are TGTGCCAGCAGCTTACAGGTAATGGGACAGCTCAATCAGCCCCAGCATTTT. Translation: CASSLQVMGQLNQPQHF.